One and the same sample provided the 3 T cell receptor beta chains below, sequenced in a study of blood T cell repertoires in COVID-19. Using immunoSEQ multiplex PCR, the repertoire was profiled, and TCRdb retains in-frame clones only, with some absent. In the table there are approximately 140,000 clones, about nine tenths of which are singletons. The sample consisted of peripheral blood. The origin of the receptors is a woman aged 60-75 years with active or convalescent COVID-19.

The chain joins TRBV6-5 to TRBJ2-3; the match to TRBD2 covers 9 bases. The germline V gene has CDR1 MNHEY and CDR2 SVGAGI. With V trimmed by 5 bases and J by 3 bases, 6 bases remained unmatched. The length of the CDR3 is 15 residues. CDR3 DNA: TGTGCCAGCAGTCCCGGGACTAGCTTTACAGATACGCAGTATTTT. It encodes CASSPGTSFTDTQYF.

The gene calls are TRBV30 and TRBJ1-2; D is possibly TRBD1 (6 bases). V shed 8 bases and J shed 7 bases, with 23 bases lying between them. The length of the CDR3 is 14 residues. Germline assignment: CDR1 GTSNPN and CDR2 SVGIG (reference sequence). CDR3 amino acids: CARELTQGFSGYTF. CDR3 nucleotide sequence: TGTGCCCGGGAACTCACACAGGGATTTTCTGGCTACACCTTC.

In DNA, the CDR3 is TGTGCCATTGAGGGGACAGGGACCTACGAGCAGTACTTC. Residues: CAIEGTGTYEQYF. The V and J genes are TRBV11-2 and TRBJ2-7; 9 bases are shared with TRBD1. Germline-derived CDR1 and CDR2 are SGHAT and FQNNGV. The CDR3 sequence is 13 residues long. J was trimmed by 2 bases and V by 10 bases; bases with no gene match: 6.